Given below is one TCR beta chain in context. Germline CDR1 reads MDHEN; CDR2 reads SYDVKM. The trim removed 5 bases at V and 0 bases at J, leaving 10 bases unmatched. This CDR3 is built from 16 residues. In the source study's methods: Amplification with reference gene primers provided the estimates of nucleated cell counts. The assay was immunoSEQ multiplex PCR, and TCRdb's table has in-frame clones only and misses some. The DNA gave D and trimming, while V, J and clone size come from that table. The sample yields about 280,000 clones, about 90% seen once. The data are from a study of blood T cell repertoires in COVID-19. Study details: In each case, the material was cDNA or gDNA derived from T cells, B-cell-depleted T cells, or PBMCs.

The TCR was taken from a woman aged 25 to 39 with acute COVID-19. The chain recombines TRBV28 with TRBJ2-7; 7 nucleotides align to TRBD1. The sample consisted of PBMCs or T cells enriched from blood (not recorded which). In DNA, the CDR3 is TGTGCCAGCAGTCATCCGCGAGGGGACAGCTCCTACGAGCAGTACTTC. Its translation is CASSHPRGDSSYEQYF.